The entry below gives a single TCR beta chain sequence along with its context. This record comes from a study of blood T cells in healthy people across ages. Study-level background: There was about one barcoded beta molecule captured by template switching per two T cells.

Using a J-beta primer mix together with a sample-barcoded 5' primer, a second PCR was run for roughly 6 to 12 cycles. Each of the cDNA molecules was tagged by a template-switch adaptor with 12 random nucleotides. TCRdb ran MiXCR on the 5' RACE reads and lists one entry per CDR3 protein. The sample records about 770,000 distinct CDR3 sequences, roughly 44% being singletons. Trimming removed 3 bases from V and 11 bases from J, with 22 bases in between. The length of the CDR3 is 14 residues. From germline, CDR1 is DFQATT and CDR2 SNEGSKA (reference sequence). The chain couples TRBV20-1 to TRBJ2-5, with D perhaps being TRBD1 or TRBD2 (6 bases each). The receptor was derived from a man aged 55 to 70 in good health. Sequenced material: blood. The CDR3 DNA sequence: TGCAGTGCTAGGTGGGGGGCAGGGAGCAATGAGCAGTACTTC. Its translation: CSARWGAGSNEQYF.